The 3 T cell receptor beta chains in this list originate from one sample, sequenced in a study of graft-versus-host responses after intestinal transplantation. Using immunoSEQ multiplex PCR, the repertoire was profiled, and TCRdb retains in-frame clones only, with some absent. This sample yields under 140,000 clones, of which 93% are seen a single time; 0.4% to 0.55% belongs to the top ten. No cognate antigen is known for these TCRs. Sequencing used unstimulated CD8+ T cells sorted from spleen or lymph node cells, obtained before intestinal transplant. Receptors originate from a human donor who received an intestinal transplant.

This rearrangement joins TRBV19 to TRBJ1-2; no firm D call. Germline V gene data show CDR1 as LNHDA and CDR2 as SQIVND (reference sequence). V was shortened by 5 bases and J by 4 bases, with 8 bases between the two germline ends. This CDR3 is built from 12 residues. The CDR3 coding sequence is TGTGCCAGTAGTGCCCAGGCCTATGGCTACACCTTC. Its translation is CASSAQAYGYTF.

The CDR3 region is CASSVGGGTEQFF. The CDR3 region has the DNA TGTGCCAGCAGCGTAGGTGGAGGGACTGAGCAGTTCTTC. V and J are TRBV9 and TRBJ2-1; tentatively, D is TRBD2 (6 bases). Deletions cut 0 bases from V and 9 bases from J, with 10 bases between. This CDR3 is built from 13 residues. In germline, CDR1 is SGDLS, CDR2 YYNGEE.

The CDR3 region is CASSGRENTGELFF. The CDR3 DNA reads as TGTGCCAGCAGCGGACGGGAGAACACCGGGGAGCTGTTTTTT. The chain uses TRBV11-3 and TRBJ2-2, with TRBD2 as a possible D gene (5 bases). This CDR3 spans 14 amino acids. Germline assignment: CDR1 SGHNT and CDR2 YENEEA. Trimming pared 5 bases from V and 1 base from J, leaving 8 bases between.